This T cell receptor (beta chain) was observed in a study of blood T cell repertoires in COVID-19 (TCRdb year 2020). Regarding the study in general: The collaborator samples originated in the United States, Italy and Spain and spanned the acute and convalescent phases of COVID-19. The material from the prospective study consisted of cDNA or gDNA derived from T cells, B-cell-depleted T cells, or PBMCs. Deeply sampled blood TCRbeta repertoires from subjects exposed to, actively infected with, or recovered from COVID-19 were included in the dataset. The repertoires were released in a freely available public database meant as a resource for research on the immune response to SARS-CoV-2. Samples came from the ongoing ImmuneRACE study (first 160 participants) plus 1,254 subjects from 6 global collaborators. The sample metadata nearly always contained a de-identified subject ID, COVID-19 status, age in years and sex. HLA class I and class II types, where available, came from metadata supplied by the sample provider rather than from assay-based typing. What the research found in general, with its limitations: How much clinical and demographic metadata was included differed by source and by participant, and the metadata was provided uncurated.

Each collaborating institution followed its own protocols to collect whole blood in K2EDTA tubes. For TCRbeta analysis, collaborators shipped samples in one of three forms: frozen whole blood, isolated PBMCs, or DNA extracted from either of those sample types. The germline V gene sets CDR1 to MDHEN and CDR2 to SYDVKM. The junction carries 7 bases between V and J, which are trimmed by 5 bases and 1 base respectively. The CDR3, from cysteine to phenylalanine, totals 13 residues. Just CDR3 DNA is preserved here, 39 bases in frame from base 1. A word on this clone: Its antigen remains undetermined. No base quality values were provided; no much bigger clone lies one nucleotide off.

The immunoSEQ Assay, a bias-controlled multiplex PCR, was used to amplify TCRbeta CDR3 regions from genomic DNA. For the original study's pipeline: The number of nucleated cells in each sample was estimated by amplification of reference gene primers within the assay. Sequence reads were collapsed and filtered to measure the absolute abundance of every unique TCRbeta CDR3 rearrangement. For each sample, productive Simpson clonality was calculated as the square root of Simpson's diversity index over productive rearrangements. The clones in this table, taken by TCRdb from immuneACCESS, are in-frame only. Not every clone is retained; where verified, under half of the shortfall comes from an unresolved V gene, and the cause of the rest is unknown. Clone size and V and J calls were adopted from that table, with D and trimming inferred from the DNA. Here the sample has about 62,000 clones; around 87% occur a single time. The top ten clones comprise more than 0.9% of the sample.

Sequences were obtained from peripheral blood. The rearrangement joined TRBV28 to TRBJ2-3; too little of a D gene remains to name it. The sequence was collected from a man between 65 and 85 years old with acute or convalescent COVID-19. The bases are TGTGCCAGCAGTCCCCCGGGCACAGATACGCAGTATTTT. It translates to CASSPPGTDTQYF.